What follows are 7 T cell receptor beta chains derived from one specimen sequenced in a study of blood T cell repertoires in COVID-19. Sequenced by immunoSEQ multiplex PCR; TCRdb stores in-frame clones only, minus some. Of 150,000 to 170,000 clones in the sample, 76% were seen once. Source material: peripheral blood. The receptors derive from a woman aged 80 or older with acute or convalescent COVID-19.

This chain links TRBV19 with TRBJ2-1; tentatively, D is TRBD2 (6 bases). This CDR3 is built from 17 residues. Germline loops: CDR1 LNHDA, CDR2 SQIVND (reference sequence). V was trimmed by 6 bases and J by 0 bases, leaving 18 bases between them. The CDR3 here is CASRPYWDGSSYNEQFF. In nucleotides, the CDR3 is TGTGCCAGTAGGCCGTACTGGGACGGGAGCTCCTACAATGAGCAGTTCTTC.

The chain combines TRBV18 with TRBJ2-5, with 7 bases identical to TRBD1. Germline V gives CDR1 KGHSH, CDR2 LQKENI. J lost 9 bases, V lost 3 bases, and 7 bases had no gene match. There are 13 residues in the CDR3. CDR3 sequence reads: CASSPRTGQAQYF. The DNA of the CDR3 is TGTGCCAGCTCACCTCGCACTGGACAGGCCCAGTACTTC.

V is TRBV18 and J is TRBJ2-2; 8 bases match TRBD1. CDR3 length: 16 residues. Germline-derived CDR1 and CDR2 are KGHSH and LQKENI. V lost 5 bases and J lost 4; bases outside the gene matches: 9. The CDR3 DNA sequence: TGTGCCAGCTCAGCACAGGACAGGGCGGGCACCGGGGAGCTGTTTTTT. Translated: CASSAQDRAGTGELFF.

The V gene is TRBV30, the J gene TRBJ2-7, with 7 bases that match TRBD2. The CDR3 contains 14 residues. V shed 7 bases, J shed 0 bases, and the junction held 9 bases outside the gene matches. The germline gives CDR1 GTSNPN, CDR2 SVGIG (reference sequence). The chain's CDR3 is CALNTAGASYEQYF. As DNA, the CDR3 is TGTGCCTTAAATACTGCGGGAGCCTCCTACGAGCAGTACTTC. The complete variable domain, with remaining parts taken from reference TRBV30 and TRBJ2-7, reads SQTIHQWPATLVQPVGSPLSLECTVEGTSNPNLYWYRQAAGRGLQLLFYSVGIGQISSEVPQNLSASRPQDRQFILSSKKLLLSDSGFYLCALNTAGASYEQYFGPGTRLTVT.

This clone occurred a few times. One junction end disagrees with the germline gene, perhaps due to a read error. The chain employs TRBV18 and TRBJ1-3, with D hard to call. Germline CDR1 is KGHSH and CDR2 is LQKENI. This CDR3 is built from 15 residues. CDR3 sequence (DNA): TGTGCCAGCTTACCACCGTCCATCTCTGGAAACACCATATATTTT. It specifies CASLPPSISGNTIYF.

This clone appeared once. The chain combines TRBV24-1 with TRBJ2-1; D may be TRBD2 (7 bases). The CDR3 runs to 13 residues. The germline V gene has CDR1 KGHDR and CDR2 SFDVKD. V was trimmed by 4 bases and J by 9 bases, leaving 12 bases between them. The CDR3 nucleotides are TGTGCCACCAGTGACGGAGGGGGGGCTGAGCAGTTCTTC. Protein sequence: CATSDGGGAEQFF.

V and J are TRBV5-8 and TRBJ1-2; tentative D call: TRBD1 (6 bases). V lost 3 bases and J 1 base, leaving 13 bases between the germline ends. This CDR3 region has 15 residues. Germline V gene lookup returns CDR1 SGHTS and CDR2 YDEGEE. CDR3 nucleotide sequence: TGTGCCAGCAGCTACCCCAGGGGACATAACTATGGCTACACCTTC. This gives the protein CASSYPRGHNYGYTF.